Listed below are T cell receptor beta chains from one sample, sequenced in a study of T cells in Graves' hyperthyroidism and ophthalmopathy. TCRdb fed the multiplex PCR reads into MiXCR, producing one record per CDR3 protein. This sample has hundreds of thousands of distinct CDR3 sequences; 15% to 20% occur once, and the top ten carry under 3.5%. Specimen: blood. The receptors derive from a woman aged 40 to 50 with Graves' ophthalmopathy. Each CDR3 is given with its conserved first and last residue. The D gene is left open where the match is weak. Only part of the rows carry a size: once, few, many, or a class if the clone is expanded.

D gene	V gene	J gene	clone size	CDR3 DNA	CDR3 protein
TRBD1	TRBV2	TRBJ1-5	many	TGTGCCAGCACCAGGACAGGGGCGCGTGAGCCCCAGCATTTT	CASTRTGAREPQHF
TRBD1	TRBV29-1	TRBJ1-1	NA	TGCAGCGTGACCCCAGGGGGCGGGACTGAAGCTTTCTTT	CSVTPGGGTEAFF
NA	TRBV2	TRBJ1-6	many	TGTGCCAGCAGAGTGGGCCGTTCCCTCCACTTT	CASRVGRSLHF
NA	TRBV6-1	TRBJ2-1	many	TGTGCCAGCAGGGTCCGTACGGCCTACAATGAGCAGTTCTTC	CASRVRTAYNEQFF
TRBD2	TRBV19	TRBJ2-1	NA	TGTGCCAGTAGTATAGGTCCTAGCGGATCCTACAGTGAGCAGTTCTTC	CASSIGPSGSYSEQFF
NA	TRBV28	TRBJ2-7	NA	TGTGCCAGCAGTTCAACATTTTCCTACCCCTCCGAGCAGTACTTC	CASSSTFSYPSEQYF
NA	TRBV4-1	TRBJ2-4	few	TGCGCCAGCAGCCAAGGTTTACGGGGGAGATCCAAAAACATTCAGTACTTC	CASSQGLRGRSKNIQYF
NA	TRBV2	TRBJ2-4	many	TGTGCCAGCAGTCTACAGCTAGCCAAAAACATTCAGTACTTC	CASSLQLAKNIQYF
NA	TRBV6-1	TRBJ2-6	NA	TGTGCCAGCAGTCCGACCCAAAGGCGTGCTGGGGCCAACGTCCTGACTTTC	CASSPTQRRAGANVLTF
TRBD1	TRBV7-3	TRBJ2-1	many	TGTGCCAGCAGCCCGACAGGGGTGCCCTACAATGAGCAGTTCTTC	CASSPTGVPYNEQFF
NA	TRBV11-2	TRBJ2-7	many	TGTGCCAGCAGCCCTGGGACCACCGAGCAGTACTTC	CASSPGTTEQYF
TRBD2	TRBV18	TRBJ2-3	many	TGTGCCAGCTCACCACCAAAAATAGCGGGAGTCACAGATACGCAGTATTTT	CASSPPKIAGVTDTQYF
NA	TRBV5-1	TRBJ2-2	few	TGCGCCAGCAGATTGGGGCGGACCGGGGAGCTGTTTTTT	CASRLGRTGELFF
NA	TRBV7-2	TRBJ2-1	few	TGTGCCAGCAGCTTAGCGGGGGCCCCGGGACTCGGGGGCAATGAGCAGTTCTTC	CASSLAGAPGLGGNEQFF
NA	TRBV30	TRBJ2-2	many	TGTGCCTGGAGTCACAGGGAATCCGGGGAGCTGTTTTTT	CAWSHRESGELFF
NA	TRBV7-9	TRBJ1-2	many	TGTGCCAGCAGCTTCGGGGGGCCCTATGGCTACACCTTC	CASSFGGPYGYTF
NA	TRBV30	TRBJ1-2	NA	TGTGCCTGGAGTATGGACTATGGCTACACCTTC	CAWSMDYGYTF
TRBD1	TRBV20-1	TRBJ1-5	NA	TGCAGTGCATCACCCCAGGGGGCCGTGGGTCAGCCCCAGCATTTT	CSASPQGAVGQPQHF
NA	TRBV9	TRBJ2-3	few	TGTGCCAGCAGCGTAGGTGCAATACACACAGATACGCAGTATTTT	CASSVGAIHTDTQYF
TRBD1	TRBV20-1	TRBJ1-1	few	TGCAGTGCTAGAGGGGGGGACAGGGGTTGGTTATACCCTGAAGCTTTCTTT	CSARGGDRGWLYPEAFF
NA	TRBV7-9	TRBJ1-2	many	TGTGCCAGCAGCTTCACCGGGGACTCACTTTACAGCTACACCTTC	CASSFTGDSLYSYTF
NA	TRBV28	TRBJ2-7	many	TGTGCCAGCAGTCCTACACCTTCGATGAGCTCCTACGAGCAGTACTTC	CASSPTPSMSSYEQYF